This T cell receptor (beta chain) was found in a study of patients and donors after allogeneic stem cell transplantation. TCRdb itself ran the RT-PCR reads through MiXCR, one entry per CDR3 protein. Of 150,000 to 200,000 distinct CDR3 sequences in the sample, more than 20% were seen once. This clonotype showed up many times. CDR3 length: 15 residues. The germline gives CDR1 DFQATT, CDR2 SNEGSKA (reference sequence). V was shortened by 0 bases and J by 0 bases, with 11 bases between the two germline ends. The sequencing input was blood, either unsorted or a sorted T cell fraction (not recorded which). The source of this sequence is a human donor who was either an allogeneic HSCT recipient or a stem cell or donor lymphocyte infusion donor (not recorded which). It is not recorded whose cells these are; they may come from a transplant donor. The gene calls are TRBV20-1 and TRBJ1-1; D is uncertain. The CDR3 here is CSARDLWVMNTEAFF. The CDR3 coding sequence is TGCAGTGCTAGAGATCTTTGGGTGATGAACACTGAAGCTTTCTTT.